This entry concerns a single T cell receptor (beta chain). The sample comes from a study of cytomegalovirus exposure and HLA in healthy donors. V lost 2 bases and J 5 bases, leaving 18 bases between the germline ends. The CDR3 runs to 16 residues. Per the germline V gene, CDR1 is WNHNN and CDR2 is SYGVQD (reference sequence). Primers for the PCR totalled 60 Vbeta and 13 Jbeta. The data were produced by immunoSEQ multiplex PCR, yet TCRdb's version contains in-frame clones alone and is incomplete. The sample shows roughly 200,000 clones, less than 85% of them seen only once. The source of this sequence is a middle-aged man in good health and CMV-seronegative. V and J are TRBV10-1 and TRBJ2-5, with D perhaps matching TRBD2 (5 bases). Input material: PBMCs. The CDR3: CASSEASLAPAETQYF. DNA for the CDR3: TGCGCCAGCAGTGAGGCTAGCTTGGCACCCGCGGAGACCCAGTACTTC.